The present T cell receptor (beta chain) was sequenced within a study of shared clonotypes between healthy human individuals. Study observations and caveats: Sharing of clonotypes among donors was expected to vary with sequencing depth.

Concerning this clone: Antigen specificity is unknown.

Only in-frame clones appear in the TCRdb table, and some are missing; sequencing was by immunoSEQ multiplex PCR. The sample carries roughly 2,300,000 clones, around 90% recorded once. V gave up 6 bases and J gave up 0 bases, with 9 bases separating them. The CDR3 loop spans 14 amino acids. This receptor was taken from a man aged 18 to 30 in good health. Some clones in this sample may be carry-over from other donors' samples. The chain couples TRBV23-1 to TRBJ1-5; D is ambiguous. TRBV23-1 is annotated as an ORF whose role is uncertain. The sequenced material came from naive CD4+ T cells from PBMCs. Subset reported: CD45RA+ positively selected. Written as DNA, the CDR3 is TGCGCCAGCAGCCGGAAGGTTAGCAATCAGCCCCAGCATTTT. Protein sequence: CASSRKVSNQPQHF.